This T cell receptor beta chain came from a study of blood T cell repertoires in COVID-19 (dated by TCRdb to 2019 to 2021). Study-wide context: Collaborator samples came from the United States, Italy and Spain and covered acute and convalescent phases of COVID-19. The material from the prospective study consisted of cDNA or gDNA derived from T cells, B-cell-depleted T cells, or PBMCs. Deeply sampled blood TCRbeta repertoires from subjects exposed to, actively infected with, or recovered from COVID-19 were included in the dataset. A freely available public database, intended as a resource for researchers studying the immune response to SARS-CoV-2, is where the repertoires were released. The samples were drawn from the first 160 participants of the ongoing ImmuneRACE study and from over 950 subjects provided by 6 global collaborators. The sample metadata nearly always contained a de-identified subject ID, COVID-19 status, age in years and sex. Where available, HLA class I and class II types were taken from metadata supplied by the sample provider and were not determined by assay-based typing. Points the paper makes about the study in general: The amount of clinical and demographic metadata varied by source and participant and was provided uncurated.

TCRbeta CDR3 regions were amplified from genomic DNA using the immunoSEQ Assay, a bias-controlled multiplex PCR. In the paper's pipeline: The number of nucleated cells in each sample was estimated by amplification of reference gene primers within the assay. Sequence reads were collapsed and filtered to measure the absolute abundance of every unique TCRbeta CDR3 rearrangement. For each sample, productive Simpson clonality was calculated by taking the square root of Simpson's diversity index across productive rearrangements. TCRdb stores this immuneACCESS table with in-frame sequences only. Part of the clones is absent; in the studies checked, under half of the shortfall reflects unresolved V genes, and no reason is known for the rest. V, J and clone size reflect that table, while D and trimming were determined from the DNA. This sample holds about 240,000 clones; approximately 90% were observed only once. Roughly 7% of the sample goes to the ten largest clones.

Comment on this clone: Its cognate antigen has yet to be identified. No quality values exist for individual bases; no much larger clone is one base distant.

Another Seattle source contributed samples from volunteer blood donors who had recovered from COVID-19. Collaborating institutions collected whole blood in K2EDTA tubes following their own protocols. Collaborator samples were shipped for TCRbeta analysis as frozen whole blood, isolated PBMCs, or DNA extracted from either sample type. From the cysteine up to the phenylalanine, the CDR3 has a length of 11 residues. Only the CDR3 DNA is retained, 33 bases long and in frame from the first base. Trimming takes 2 bases from V and 5 bases from J, and the germline ends sit 3 bases apart. This TCR was sampled from a man aged 60 to 75 who had recovered from COVID-19. The chain is assembled from TRBV12-3 or TRBV12-4 and TRBJ2-5, with the identity of the D gene unclear. Source material: peripheral blood. The CDR3 reads CASSLQETQYF. The nucleotides read TGTGCCAGCAGTTTACAGGAGACCCAGTACTTC.